These 29 T cell receptor beta chains were all obtained from the same sample, sequenced in a study of blood T cell repertoires in COVID-19. Produced via immunoSEQ multiplex PCR; TCRdb's table is partial and in-frame only. The sample lists 150,000 to 200,000 clones, approximately 88% occurring once. What was sequenced was peripheral blood. These receptors originate from a woman younger than 45 with acute or convalescent COVID-19.

The gene calls are TRBV5-8 and TRBJ2-5, with 9 bases matching TRBD1. Germline V CDR1 and CDR2: SGHTS, YDEGEE. V trimming: 6 bases; J trimming: 5 bases; junction bases outside the gene matches: 2. The CDR3 spans 12 residues. CDR3 in amino acids: CASTGTGETQYF. The CDR3 nucleotides are TGTGCCAGCACCGGGACAGGGGAGACCCAGTACTTC.

This clone has just a few counts. The rearrangement uses TRBV30 and TRBJ2-7; TRBD1 might be the D (6 bases). This CDR3 comprises 13 residues. Germline assignment: CDR1 GTSNPN and CDR2 SVGIG (reference sequence). V was pared by 4 bases and J by 5 bases, with 15 bases between. In DNA form, the CDR3 reads TGTGCCTGGACCCCACCACAGGGCCACGAGCAGTACTTC. Its protein is CAWTPPQGHEQYF.

The rearrangement links TRBV2 to TRBJ1-1; the D is unclear. From germline, CDR1 is SNHLY and CDR2 FYNNEI. This CDR3 is built from 11 residues. V was trimmed by 5 bases and J by 5 bases, leaving 6 bases between them. The CDR3 nucleotides are TGTGCCAGCAGTTGGAGGACTGAAGCTTTCTTT. Translation gives CASSWRTEAFF.

The chain couples TRBV27 to TRBJ1-3; 9 nucleotides align to TRBD1. Germline V gene sequence: CDR1 MNHEY, CDR2 SMNVEV (reference sequence). V trimming: 5 bases; J trimming: 2 bases; junction bases outside the gene matches: 4. The CDR3 spans 15 residues. The CDR3 coding sequence is TGTGCCAGCAGTGTCCGGACAGGGGCTGGAAACACCATATATTTT. Amino acids: CASSVRTGAGNTIYF.

The genes are TRBV28 and TRBJ1-5, with 9 bases aligning to TRBD1. Germline lookup yields CDR1 MDHEN and CDR2 SYDVKM. The V segment lost 10 bases and the J segment 2 bases; nucleotides outside the gene matches: 9. There are 15 residues in the CDR3. This CDR3 is CATRTGAEGNQPQHF. The CDR3 DNA sequence: TGTGCCACCCGGACAGGGGCCGAGGGCAATCAGCCCCAGCATTTT.

The genes are TRBV10-2 and TRBJ2-2; 8 bases agree with TRBD2. The CDR3 totals 17 residues. Germline lookup yields CDR1 WSHSY and CDR2 SAAADI. V was pared by 2 bases and J by 7 bases, with 12 bases of the junction left unmatched. For the CDR3, the DNA is TGCGCCAGCAGTGAGCCATCCGGGACTAGTTACGTCGGGGAGCTGTTTTTT. As protein: CASSEPSGTSYVGELFF.

The chain joins TRBV7-2 to TRBJ1-2; D is uncertain. The V end lost 6 bases, the J end lost 2 bases, and 10 bases lay between the germline ends. Germline CDR1 and CDR2: SGHTA and FQGNSA. The CDR3 runs 13 residues. CDR3 DNA sequence: TGTGCCAGCAGAGGAGACTCAAACTATGGCTACACCTTC. Its translation: CASRGDSNYGYTF.

The CDR3 nucleotides are TGTGCCAGCAGCCAATTCTCGGCAGGGGGAGGATCACCCCTCCACTTT. Its translation is CASSQFSAGGGSPLHF. The chain carries TRBV3-1 (or the pseudogene TRBV3-2) and TRBJ1-6; 7 bases align to TRBD1. CDR1 is LGHDT and CDR2 is YNNKEL in the germline V gene (reference sequence). V lost 2 bases, J lost 10 bases, and 11 bases stayed unmatched. CDR3 length equals 16 residues.

The chain carries TRBV5-1 and TRBJ2-3; 12 nucleotides line up with TRBD2. J was trimmed by 1 base and V by 6 bases; bases with no gene match: 6. This CDR3 spans 16 amino acids. CDR1 and CDR2 from the germline V gene are SGHRS and YFSETQ. CDR3: CASTPTSGRGTDTQYF. CDR3 nucleotide sequence: TGCGCCAGCACCCCGACTAGCGGGAGAGGCACAGATACGCAGTATTTT.

The CDR3 DNA follows: TGTGCCAGCAGCGGAAAGAGCACCAACACCGGGGAGCTGTTTTTT. This translates into CASSGKSTNTGELFF. The genes are TRBV9 and TRBJ2-2; the D is unclear. Trimming pared 3 bases from V and 2 bases from J, leaving 11 bases between. The CDR3 is 15 amino acids. Germline V CDR1 and CDR2: SGDLS, YYNGEE.

This chain uses TRBV5-1 with TRBJ1-2; no clear D gene. The CDR3 has 17 residues. V was trimmed by 4 bases and J by 0 bases, leaving 19 bases between them. Germline V gene sequence: CDR1 SGHRS, CDR2 YFSETQ. The CDR3 region has the DNA TGCGCCAGCAGCGGTTATGACTCCCGGAGAACTAACTATGGCTACACCTTC. Its protein product is CASSGYDSRRTNYGYTF. The full variable domain, completed using reference TRBV5-1 and TRBJ1-2, is KAGVTQTPRYLIKTRGQQVTLSCSPISGHRSVSWYQQTPGQGLQFLFEYFSETQRNKGNFPGRFSGRQFSNSRSEMNVSTLELGDSALYLCASSGYDSRRTNYGYTFGSGTRLTVV.

V and J are TRBV4-1 and TRBJ2-7, with unresolved D. Per germline, CDR1 MGHRA and CDR2 YSYEKL. The CDR3 contains 13 residues. V was cut by 2 bases and J by 2 bases, with 7 bases left in between. The DNA for the CDR3 is TGCGCCAGCAGCCAATATCTAGCCTACGAGCAGTACTTC. Amino acids: CASSQYLAYEQYF.

This clone was detected only a few times. The J gene is TRBJ1-2, the V gene TRBV9; 11 positions agree with TRBD1. The CDR3 consists of 13 residues. J lost 12 bases, V lost 0 bases, and 4 bases had no gene match. The germline gives CDR1 SGDLS, CDR2 YYNGEE. The CDR3 protein is CASSVAGQGANTF. For the CDR3, the DNA is TGTGCCAGCAGCGTAGCTGGACAGGGGGCTAACACCTTC.

The chain couples TRBV6-1 to TRBJ1-4; no definite D call. In germline, CDR1 is MNHNS, CDR2 SASEGT. The CDR3 has 14 residues. V shed 2 bases and J shed 3 bases, with 7 bases lying between them. CDR3 region: CASSENYPNEKLFF. The CDR3 DNA sequence: TGTGCCAGCAGTGAAAATTATCCTAATGAAAAACTGTTTTTT.

This clone was observed once. The genes are TRBV3-1 (or the pseudogene TRBV3-2) and TRBJ2-7; D may be TRBD1 (5 bases). Germline values: CDR1 LGHDT, CDR2 YNNKEL (reference sequence). CDR3 size: 10 residues. For the CDR3, the DNA is TGTGGGGGCCAGTCCTACGAGCAGTACTTC. This codes for CGGQSYEQYF.

The genes are TRBV27 and TRBJ1-2, with TRBD1 identical over 8 bases. J gave up 4 bases and V 5 bases, and 3 bases lay outside the gene matches. Germline V gene data show CDR1 as MNHEY and CDR2 as SMNVEV (reference sequence). The CDR3 spans 13 residues. The CDR3 DNA follows: TGTGCCAGCAGTCCGGGACAGGCCTATGGCTACACCTTC. This gives the protein CASSPGQAYGYTF.

The count of this clone is one. The chain uses TRBV11-2 and TRBJ1-4; TRBD1 matches 7 bases. Germline V CDR1 and CDR2: SGHAT, FQNNGV. The CDR3 is 11 amino acids. V gave up 6 bases and J gave up 16 bases; unmatched junction bases: 8. Here the CDR3 DNA reads TGTGCCAGCAGGGCCGGGACAGAGTCGTTTTTT. The encoded protein is CASRAGTESFF.

This chain joins TRBV28 and TRBJ2-1, with 12 bases matching TRBD2. With V trimmed by 6 bases and J by 1 base, 10 bases remained unmatched. Germline CDR1 is MDHEN and CDR2 is SYDVKM. The CDR3 runs 18 residues. The CDR3 sequence is CASRESSGRGLSYNEQFF. The CDR3, as DNA: TGTGCCAGCAGGGAATCTAGCGGGAGGGGCCTATCCTACAATGAGCAGTTCTTC.

In the case of this clone: One junction end disagrees with the germline gene, perhaps due to a read error. The genes are TRBV7-7 and TRBJ2-3; 10 bases align to TRBD1. The CDR3 has 15 amino acids. CDR1 and CDR2 from the germline V gene are SSHAT and FNYEAQ (reference sequence). The CDR3 region is CASSLTGGEWDTQYF. The CDR3 DNA follows: TGTGCTAGCAGCCTGACAGGGGGCGAGTGGGATACGCAGTATTTT.

The CDR3 DNA reads TGCGCCAGCAGCGCCCACCTGACAGGGATTGATGAAAAACTGTTTTTT. It encodes CASSAHLTGIDEKLFF. The J gene is TRBJ1-4, the V gene TRBV5-1, with 7 bases matching TRBD1. There are 16 residues in the CDR3. Germline CDR1 SGHRS, CDR2 YFSETQ. V shed 4 bases, J shed 6 bases, and the junction held 12 bases outside the gene matches. The full variable domain, its missing parts supplied by reference TRBV5-1 and TRBJ1-4, is KAGVTQTPRYLIKTRGQQVTLSCSPISGHRSVSWYQQTPGQGLQFLFEYFSETQRNKGNFPGRFSGRQFSNSRSEMNVSTLELGDSALYLCASSAHLTGIDEKLFFGSGTQLSVL.

The rearrangement joins TRBV2 to TRBJ2-4; D is possibly TRBD2 (6 bases). The CDR3 is 15 residues long. The V gene lost 10 bases and the J gene lost 0 bases, with 16 bases spanning the gap. Per the germline V gene, CDR1 is SNHLY and CDR2 is FYNNEI. The CDR3 spells CATYAGTRAKNIQYF. CDR3 nucleotide sequence: TGTGCCACATATGCCGGGACTCGAGCCAAAAACATTCAGTACTTC.

The chain recombines TRBV9 with TRBJ2-2; maybe TRBD2 (6 bases). Per germline, CDR1 SGDLS and CDR2 YYNGEE. The CDR3 runs 15 residues. V was clipped by 4 bases and J by 6 bases, with 16 bases between them. The CDR3 loop is CASSLRGSGSGELFF. DNA of the CDR3: TGTGCCAGCAGCCTCCGGGGGTCGGGCTCCGGGGAGCTGTTTTTT.

This chain connects TRBV28 to TRBJ1-6, with D possibly being TRBD1 (6 bases). Trimming left V 7 bases short and J 10 bases short, with 14 bases between. This CDR3 is 13 amino acids long. The germline gives CDR1 MDHEN, CDR2 SYDVKM. The CDR3 reads CASILQGRSPLHF. As DNA, the CDR3 is TGTGCCAGCATTCTACAGGGCCGATCACCCCTCCACTTT.

The genes are TRBV2 and TRBJ2-1; D gene unclear. Deletions cut 1 base from V and 0 bases from J, with 7 bases between. CDR3 size: 15 residues. Germline V gene lookup returns CDR1 SNHLY and CDR2 FYNNEI. The CDR3 loop is CASSEEAGSYNEQFF. DNA of the CDR3: TGTGCCAGCAGTGAAGAAGCAGGCTCCTACAATGAGCAGTTCTTC.

This chain uses TRBV6-5 with TRBJ1-2; D gene uncertain. Germline-derived CDR1 and CDR2 are MNHEY and SVGAGI. V lost 5 bases, J lost 4 bases, and 11 bases lay in between. This CDR3 is 13 amino acids long. CDR3 region: CASSHPATYGYTF. CDR3 in DNA: TGTGCCAGCAGTCACCCCGCTACCTATGGCTACACCTTC.

DNA for the CDR3: TGTGCCAGCAGCTCTAGCGGGAGTTACGAGCAGTACTTC. Translating it yields CASSSSGSYEQYF. This rearrangement joins TRBV7-8 to TRBJ2-7; 10 bases map to TRBD2. CDR1 and CDR2 from the germline V gene are SGHVS and FQNEAQ. V dropped 4 bases and J dropped 4; count of bases not matched to a gene: 1. CDR3 size: 13 residues.

The CDR3 here is CASSRLTGEQYF. The DNA of the CDR3 is TGTGCCAGCAGTCGGCTCACGGGCGAGCAGTACTTC. This chain joins TRBV27 and TRBJ2-7; D remains unclear. This CDR3 contains 12 residues. V gave up 5 bases and J gave up 6 bases, with 11 bases separating them. Germline V gene sequence: CDR1 MNHEY, CDR2 SMNVEV (reference sequence).

This chain links TRBV5-1 with TRBJ2-7; no clear D. The last part of the DNA fits TRBJ2-1 better; the J call may be wrong. CDR1 is SGHRS, CDR2 YFSETQ, per germline. This CDR3 spans 14 amino acids. The CDR3 nucleotides are TGCGCCAGCAGCTTCGACGGGTCAAACAATGAGCAGTTCTTC. This codes for CASSFDGSNNEQFF.

This rearrangement joins TRBV5-4 to TRBJ1-2; no clear D gene. V was trimmed by 3 bases and J by 4 bases, leaving 13 bases between them. CDR1 is SGHNT and CDR2 is YYREEE in the germline V gene (reference sequence). The length of the CDR3 is 14 residues. The CDR3 is CASSSDGWIYGYTF. CDR3 coding DNA: TGTGCCAGCAGCTCTGACGGGTGGATCTATGGCTACACCTTC.